The 26 T cell receptor beta chains below were found in one sample sequenced in a study of T cells after yellow fever vaccination. TCRdb itself ran the 5' RACE reads through MiXCR, one entry per CDR3 protein. The table records 200,000 to 300,000 distinct CDR3 sequences, more than 6.5% of them present only once. The source material was CD4+ T cells sorted from PBMCs, sampled on the day of the yellow fever booster vaccination. All receptors derive from a man aged 30 to 39 who received the YFV17D yellow fever vaccine.

The chain has TRBV18 and TRBJ1-6; TRBD1 matches at 10 bases. Germline values: CDR1 KGHSH, CDR2 LQKENI. The CDR3 contains 15 residues. V lost 6 bases and J lost 5; bases outside the gene matches: 4. Written as DNA, the CDR3 is TGTGCCAGCTCTACGGACAGGGGGAATAATTCACCCCTCCACTTT. Residues: CASSTDRGNNSPLHF. Full variable domain (rest looked up from reference TRBV18 and TRBJ1-6): NAGVMQNPRHLVRRRGQEARLRCSPMKGHSHVYWYRQLPEEGLKFMVYLQKENIIDESGMPKERFSAEFPKEGPSILRIQQVVRGDSAAYFCASSTDRGNNSPLHFGNGTRLTVT.

This clonotype has ten or more counts. The chain links TRBV20-1 to TRBJ1-1; the match to TRBD1 covers 8 bases. This CDR3 is 13 amino acids long. With V trimmed by 6 bases and J by 5 bases, 8 bases remained unmatched. Germline CDR1 reads DFQATT; CDR2 reads SNEGSKA (reference sequence). The CDR3 DNA follows: TGCAGTGCGAAAACAGGGGGTCGGACTGAAGCTTTCTTT. Its translation: CSAKTGGRTEAFF.

Only a few counts were recorded for this clonotype. The chain uses TRBV12-3 or TRBV12-4 and TRBJ2-2; no clear D. This CDR3 has 13 amino acids. Deletions cut 3 bases from V and 6 bases from J, with 8 bases between. The CDR3 loop reads CASSLMVAGELFF. The CDR3 DNA reads as TGTGCCAGCAGTTTGATGGTAGCCGGGGAGCTGTTTTTT.

This clonotype was seen a handful of times. The chain joins TRBV5-1 to TRBJ2-7; perhaps TRBD1 as D (6 bases). Trimming took 6 bases from V and 3 from J, leaving 13 bases between them. The CDR3 totals 13 residues. The germline CDR1 and CDR2 sequences are SGHRS and YFSETQ. The CDR3 sequence is CASNPGQNYEQYF. For the CDR3, the DNA is TGCGCCAGCAACCCCGGACAGAACTACGAGCAGTACTTC.

This clonotype appeared many times. The chain is built from TRBV18 and TRBJ2-5, with D possibly matching TRBD2 (5 bases). V gave up 2 bases and J gave up 5 bases, with 15 bases separating them. The CDR3 is 15 amino acids. Germline V gene sequence: CDR1 KGHSH, CDR2 LQKENI. The CDR3 DNA sequence: TGTGCCAGCTCACCAGGCGGGTCCGTGGGGGAGACCCAGTACTTC. This translates into CASSPGGSVGETQYF.

This clonotype came up many times. J is TRBJ2-5 and V is TRBV5-6; D may correspond to TRBD1 or TRBD2 (5 bases each). The CDR3 length is 13 residues. Trimming stripped 3 bases from V and 1 base from J, with 7 bases between. Germline assignment: CDR1 SGHDT and CDR2 YYEEEE. The CDR3 spells CASSYGAQETQYF. The CDR3 DNA reads as TGTGCCAGCAGCTACGGGGCCCAAGAGACCCAGTACTTC.

Only a few counts were recorded for this clonotype. The chain combines TRBV29-1 with TRBJ1-1; D unresolved. This CDR3 spans 10 amino acids. CDR1 and CDR2 (germline): SQVTM, ANQGSEA. Between the trimmed V and J ends, which lost 6 bases and 1 base, there was a span of 3 bases. The CDR3 DNA reads as TGCAGCGTACAGAACACTGAAGCTTTCTTT. Its protein is CSVQNTEAFF.

There are many counts of this clonotype. The chain recombines TRBV15 with TRBJ2-7; D is possibly TRBD2 (5 bases). V was clipped by 5 bases and J by 4 bases, with 9 bases between them. Germline-derived CDR1 and CDR2 are LNHNV and YYDKDF (reference sequence). The CDR3 has 12 amino acids. CDR3 sequence reads: CATSPGGYEQYF. CDR3 nucleotide sequence: TGTGCCACCAGCCCCGGCGGGTACGAGCAGTACTTC.

CDR3: CATSSRDRPYNEQFF. For the CDR3, the DNA is TGTGCCACCAGCAGCCGGGACAGACCCTACAATGAGCAGTTCTTC. The chain carries TRBV15 and TRBJ2-1; 7 bases align to TRBD1. Unmatched junction bases numbered 4, after V lost 3 bases and J lost 2 bases. Germline lookup yields CDR1 LNHNV and CDR2 YYDKDF (reference sequence). The CDR3 runs 15 residues.

This clonotype was picked up a small number of times. The J gene is TRBJ2-1, the V gene TRBV20-1; 9 bases agree with TRBD2. The CDR3 is 17 residues long. With 2 bases clipped from V and 1 base from J, the junction kept 9 bases outside the gene matches. Germline CDR1 and CDR2: DFQATT and SNEGSKA (reference sequence). The CDR3, as DNA: TGCAGTGCTAGATTGATAGCGGGAGAGGGTTCCTACAATGAGCAGTTCTTC. Translating gives CSARLIAGEGSYNEQFF.

The chain is built from TRBV5-1 and TRBJ2-5; 9 bases are shared with TRBD2. Per the germline V gene, CDR1 is SGHRS and CDR2 is YFSETQ. The J segment lost 1 base and the V segment lost 3 bases, leaving 7 bases of the junction unmatched. The CDR3 is 16 residues long. CDR3 nucleotides: TGCGCCAGCAGCTGGGGAGCGGGAGGAATCCAAGAGACCCAGTACTTC. Its protein product is CASSWGAGGIQETQYF.

This clonotype turned up a few times. The chain combines TRBV19 with TRBJ2-3; 7 positions match TRBD2. CDR1 is LNHDA, CDR2 SQIVND, per germline (reference sequence). J was trimmed by 2 bases and V by 4 bases; bases with no gene match: 3. The CDR3 totals 14 residues. CDR3 sequence (DNA): TGTGCCAGTAGTAACCGGGACTACACAGATACGCAGTATTTT. Its protein is CASSNRDYTDTQYF.

Only a few counts were recorded for this clonotype. CDR3 amino acids: CASSSLGGYNEQFF. The DNA of the CDR3 is TGTGCCAGCAGTTCCCTCGGGGGCTACAATGAGCAGTTCTTC. The chain recombines TRBV6-5 with TRBJ2-1, with a weak D call TRBD2 (6 bases). Germline CDR1 is MNHEY and CDR2 is SVGAGI. This CDR3 contains 14 residues. V shed 4 bases and J shed 3 bases, with 10 bases lying between them.

The rearrangement uses TRBV5-1 and TRBJ2-2, with TRBD1 as a possible D gene (6 bases). The CDR3 loop spans 15 amino acids. The V gene's germline CDR1 is SGHRS and CDR2 YFSETQ. Trimming stripped 5 bases from V and 0 bases from J, with 11 bases between. The CDR3 reads CASRHGQPNTGELFF. Written as DNA, the CDR3 is TGCGCCAGCAGACACGGACAGCCGAACACCGGGGAGCTGTTTTTT. The full variable domain, with the rest looked up from reference TRBV5-1 and TRBJ2-2, is KAGVTQTPRYLIKTRGQQVTLSCSPISGHRSVSWYQQTPGQGLQFLFEYFSETQRNKGNFPGRFSGRQFSNSRSEMNVSTLELGDSALYLCASRHGQPNTGELFFGEGSRLTVL.

This clonotype was seen many times. This chain links TRBV5-1 with TRBJ2-5, with a tentative D call TRBD1 (5 bases). The CDR3 runs 15 residues. The germline V and J ends were trimmed by 3 bases and 5 bases, with 17 bases remaining between them. Germline lookup yields CDR1 SGHRS and CDR2 YFSETQ. CDR3 region: CASSSPDSSLETQYF. The DNA for the CDR3 is TGCGCCAGCAGCTCTCCTGACAGTTCATTGGAGACCCAGTACTTC.

V and J are TRBV6-1 and TRBJ2-7; D may correspond to TRBD1 or TRBD2 (5 bases each). Trimming shortened V by 6 bases and J by 9 bases, and 27 bases separated the two germline ends. CDR3 size: 16 residues. The germline V gene encodes CDR1 MNHNS and CDR2 SASEGT. CDR3 region: CASSERPRDPDAGQYF. The CDR3 DNA follows: TGTGCCAGCAGCGAACGGCCACGGGACCCCGACGCGGGGCAGTACTTC.

This clonotype has a handful of counts. This chain links TRBV20-1 with TRBJ2-5; weak D call: TRBD2 (6 bases). The CDR3 is 17 residues long. Germline values: CDR1 DFQATT, CDR2 SNEGSKA (reference sequence). V shed 1 base and J shed 1 base, with 19 bases lying between them. CDR3 in amino acids: CSARAGVRAGLQETQYF. Written as DNA, the CDR3 is TGCAGTGCTAGAGCGGGTGTTAGAGCGGGCCTCCAAGAGACCCAGTACTTC.

V usage is TRBV15 and J usage is TRBJ2-5, with 7 bases aligning to TRBD2. Germline lookup yields CDR1 LNHNV and CDR2 YYDKDF (reference sequence). V lost 1 base, J lost 2 bases, and 10 bases stayed unmatched. The CDR3 runs to 17 residues. The chain's CDR3 is CATSRGGFRAGQETQYF. The CDR3 bases are TGTGCCACCAGCAGAGGAGGGTTCCGAGCGGGGCAAGAGACCCAGTACTTC.

This clonotype appeared a few times. CDR3 sequence (DNA): TGTGCCAGCAGGGCCTCTAGGCCTGGCTACACCTTC. Its protein is CASRASRPGYTF. This chain joins TRBV2 and TRBJ1-2, with D unclear. The germline gives CDR1 SNHLY, CDR2 FYNNEI. V shed 6 bases and J shed 7 bases, with 12 bases lying between them. This CDR3 has 12 amino acids.

Concerning this clonotype itself: The junction does not match germline at one end; this may be a read error. The chain combines TRBV7-2 with TRBJ2-3; maybe TRBD1 (5 bases). CDR1 is SGHTA and CDR2 is FQGNSA in the germline V gene. This CDR3 spans 17 amino acids. CDR3 in amino acids: CPSSLRAPTGWTDTQYF. The DNA for the CDR3 is TGTCCCAGCAGCTTAAGAGCCCCCACAGGTTGGACAGATACGCAGTATTTT. Full variable domain (remainder filled in from reference TRBV7-2 and TRBJ2-3): GAGVSQSPSNKVTEKGKDVELRCDPISGHTALYWYRQSLGQGLEFLIYFQGNSAPDKSGLPSDRFSAERTGGSVSTLTIQRTQQEDSAVYLCPSSLRAPTGWTDTQYFGPGTRLTVL.

A few counts support this clonotype. J is TRBJ2-5 and V is TRBV28, with D uncertain. This CDR3 contains 14 residues. Germline V lookup: CDR1 MDHEN, CDR2 SYDVKM. The V end lost 5 bases, the J end lost 3 bases, and 13 bases lay between the germline ends. The CDR3 is CASSPTWRKETQYF. CDR3 sequence (DNA): TGTGCCAGCAGTCCAACTTGGCGGAAAGAGACCCAGTACTTC.

This clonotype showed up just a few times. The junction departs from germline at one end; a sequencing error may be responsible. The V and J genes are TRBV20-1 and TRBJ2-1; 8 bases are a match to TRBD2. The CDR3 loop spans 17 amino acids. Germline assignment: CDR1 DFQATT and CDR2 SNEGSKA (reference sequence). CDR3 loop: CCARDKTGLGDLNEQFF. Written as DNA, the CDR3 is TGCTGTGCTAGAGATAAGACGGGACTAGGGGACCTCAATGAGCAGTTCTTC.

This clonotype occurred many times. The chain carries TRBV5-1 and TRBJ1-5; D perhaps matches TRBD1 (6 bases). CDR1 and CDR2 from the germline V gene are SGHRS and YFSETQ. The CDR3 length is 15 residues. V lost 4 bases and J 5 bases, leaving 16 bases between the germline ends. CDR3 amino acids: CASSPTGTNHQPQHF. For the CDR3, the DNA is TGCGCCAGCAGCCCGACAGGCACGAACCATCAGCCCCAGCATTTT.

DNA of the CDR3: TGTGCCAGCAGCCGGTACCGGGACAGAGCCTACGAGCAGTACTTC. Encoded protein: CASSRYRDRAYEQYF. This chain connects TRBV7-9 to TRBJ2-7; 7 positions match TRBD1. CDR1 is SEHNR, CDR2 FQNEAQ, per germline (reference sequence). The CDR3 runs 15 residues. The trim removed 5 bases at V and 2 bases at J, leaving 9 bases unmatched.

To note about this clonotype: The CDR3 ends on some other residue instead of the conserved phenylalanine or tryptophan, so this is likely a read error. The genes are TRBV7-2 and TRBJ2-2; no clear D gene. V was pared by 6 bases and J by 1 base, with 9 bases between. The CDR3 covers 14 residues. Germline assignment: CDR1 SGHTA and CDR2 FQGNSA. The CDR3 DNA sequence: TGTGCCAGCAGGCGTTCACTGAACACCGGGGAGCTGTTTTCT. This codes for CASRRSLNTGELFS.

This clonotype showed up many times. The J gene is TRBJ2-7, the V gene TRBV7-8; 14 positions match TRBD2. V was clipped by 5 bases and J by 5 bases; unmatched bases: 5. The CDR3 is 15 amino acids. The germline V gene has CDR1 SGHVS and CDR2 FQNEAQ. The CDR3 reads CASSHGTSGSHEQYF. The CDR3 DNA follows: TGTGCCAGCAGCCACGGGACTAGCGGGAGCCACGAGCAGTACTTC.